The 12 T cell receptor beta chains below come from one sample, sequenced in a study of T cells after yellow fever vaccination. TCRdb itself ran the 5' RACE reads through MiXCR, one entry per CDR3 protein. The sample lists about 230,000 distinct CDR3 sequences, roughly 6.8% occurring once. Source: CD4+ T cells sorted from PBMCs, taken on the day of the yellow fever booster vaccination. The receptors here all came from a man aged 30-40 years who received the YFV17D yellow fever vaccine.

At least ten counts were recorded for this clonotype. The chain links TRBV18 to TRBJ1-1; D is possibly TRBD1 (6 bases). Trimming took off 3 bases at V and 0 bases at J, with 11 bases between the two ends. The germline gives CDR1 KGHSH, CDR2 LQKENI. The CDR3 extends over 15 amino acids. The CDR3 nucleotides are TGTGCCAGCTCACCCGCAGGGGTGATGAACACTGAAGCTTTCTTT. It specifies CASSPAGVMNTEAFF.

The rearrangement links TRBV29-1 to TRBJ1-1; D remains ambiguous. The CDR3 covers 12 residues. Trimming left V 7 bases short and J 7 bases short, with 16 bases between. In germline, CDR1 is SQVTM, CDR2 ANQGSEA. In nucleotides, the CDR3 is TGCAGCGAGGGTGCCCCCGGGAATGAAGCTTTCTTT. It specifies CSEGAPGNEAFF.

As for this clonotype: At one end, the junction sequence differs from germline, possibly due to a read error. The V gene is TRBV20-1, the J gene TRBJ2-3; D possibly corresponds to TRBD2 (6 bases). CDR1 and CDR2 from the germline V gene are DFQATT and SNEGSKA (reference sequence). The CDR3 runs to 14 residues. The CDR3 spells CSARGTTDTDSQYF. DNA of the CDR3: TGCAGTGCTAGAGGGACTACGGACACAGATTCGCAGTATTTT.

This clonotype was recorded a few times. The V call is TRBV7-9, the J call TRBJ2-1, with D perhaps TRBD2 (6 bases). V lost 1 base and J 6 bases, leaving 10 bases between the germline ends. Germline V gene lookup returns CDR1 SEHNR and CDR2 FQNEAQ (reference sequence). The CDR3 runs 14 residues. CDR3 sequence reads: CASSLVGGANEQFF. DNA of the CDR3: TGTGCCAGCAGCTTAGTTGGAGGGGCCAATGAGCAGTTCTTC.

This clonotype was picked up many times. The V gene is TRBV7-8, the J gene TRBJ2-7, with 9 bases that match TRBD2. The V gene's germline CDR1 is SGHVS and CDR2 FQNEAQ. The ends lost 2 bases at V and 3 bases at J; junction bases unmatched: 2. This CDR3 is 14 amino acids long. For the CDR3, the DNA is TGTGCCAGCAGCTTAAGTAGCGGGAGCTACGAGCAGTACTTC. Translated: CASSLSSGSYEQYF.

This clonotype was observed a handful of times. The genes are TRBV30 and TRBJ2-7; 10 bases match TRBD1. Germline V gene lookup returns CDR1 GTSNPN and CDR2 SVGIG (reference sequence). The CDR3 is 15 amino acids. Losses at the gene ends were 2 bases for V and 3 bases for J; bases not matched to a gene: 7. The CDR3 DNA sequence: TGTGCCTGGAGTTCGGGACAGGGGAAAAACTACGAGCAGTACTTC. It specifies CAWSSGQGKNYEQYF.

The chain employs TRBV5-1 and TRBJ1-1; perhaps TRBD1 as D (6 bases). CDR1 SGHRS and CDR2 YFSETQ come from the germline V gene. The CDR3 loop spans 14 amino acids. Trimming pared 2 bases from V and 5 bases from J, leaving 13 bases between. The DNA of the CDR3 is TGCGCCAGCAGCTTTCAGGGGACGGGGACTGAAGCTTTCTTT. Protein: CASSFQGTGTEAFF.

The table lists this clonotype with a few counts. The chain combines TRBV5-1 with TRBJ1-1; D uncertain. Between the trimmed V and J ends, which lost 1 base and 4 bases, there was a span of 14 bases. The CDR3 spans 15 residues. CDR1 and CDR2 (germline): SGHRS, YFSETQ. CDR3 in amino acids: CASSLFPGEGTEAFF. DNA for the CDR3: TGCGCCAGCAGCTTGTTTCCGGGAGAGGGCACTGAAGCTTTCTTT.

This clonotype has just a few counts. The chain employs TRBV5-1 and TRBJ2-2; 8 bases fit TRBD1. The germline gives CDR1 SGHRS, CDR2 YFSETQ. This CDR3 region has 17 residues. The J segment lost 0 bases and the V segment lost 4 bases, leaving 8 bases of the junction unmatched. The CDR3 here is CASSKGAGGANTGELFF. Written as DNA, the CDR3 is TGCGCCAGCAGCAAAGGGGCAGGGGGCGCGAACACCGGGGAGCTGTTTTTT.

A single count supports this clonotype. The gene calls are TRBV7-9 and TRBJ2-7; 9 bases align to TRBD1. The germline V gene has CDR1 SEHNR and CDR2 FQNEAQ (reference sequence). There are 16 residues in the CDR3. V dropped 3 bases and J dropped 5; count of bases not matched to a gene: 11. CDR3 protein: CASSFLPGQGDDEQYF. Here the CDR3 DNA reads TGTGCCAGCAGCTTCCTACCGGGACAGGGTGATGACGAGCAGTACTTC. Variable domain in full (rest from reference TRBV7-9 and TRBJ2-7): DTGVSQNPRHKITKRGQNVTFRCDPISEHNRLYWYRQTLGQGPEFLTYFQNEAQLEKSRLLSDRFSAERPKGSFSTLEIQRTEQGDSAMYLCASSFLPGQGDDEQYFGPGTRLTVT.

In its sample, this clonotype was seen many times. The genes are TRBV7-2 and TRBJ2-1; 14 bases agree with TRBD2. V shed 5 bases, J shed 7 bases, and the junction held 7 bases outside the gene matches. The CDR3 is 16 residues long. The germline CDR1 and CDR2 sequences are SGHTA and FQGNSA. The CDR3 is CASSPGTSGSRNEQFF. DNA of the CDR3: TGTGCCAGCAGCCCAGGGACTAGCGGGAGTCGGAATGAGCAGTTCTTC.

A few counts support this clonotype. The genes are TRBV19 and TRBJ1-3, with TRBD1 matching over 7 bases. The ends lost 7 bases at V and 5 bases at J; junction bases unmatched: 8. Per germline, CDR1 LNHDA and CDR2 SQIVND (reference sequence). The length of the CDR3 is 14 residues. The CDR3 here is CASTQTGFRNTIYF. Written as DNA, the CDR3 is TGTGCCAGTACCCAGACAGGGTTCCGAAACACCATATATTTT.